A selection of T cell receptor beta chains follows, all from one sample in a study of early T cells in non-severe SARS-CoV-2 infection. MiXCR, run by TCRdb on the 5' RACE reads, gives a single entry per CDR3 protein. The table shows approximately 110,000 distinct CDR3 sequences, with more than 12% occurring only once. Source material: whole blood. All receptors derive from an adult who was a healthcare worker with PCR-confirmed SARS-CoV-2 infection or an uninfected control (not recorded which). CDR3s include the opening cysteine and the closing phenylalanine or tryptophan. D genes are given only for firm matches. The listing skips clone size in some rows; elsewhere it reads once, few, many or a size class.

clone size | J gene | V gene | D gene | CDR3 DNA | CDR3 protein
few | TRBJ2-3 | TRBV2 | . | TGTGCCAGCAGTGCGGAATCAGATACGCAGTATTTT | CASSAESDTQYF
few | TRBJ2-3 | TRBV12-3/TRBV12-4 | . | TGTGCCAGCAGTCTGAAAAGGGGAACAGATACGCAGTATTTT | CASSLKRGTDTQYF
. | TRBJ1-1 | TRBV29-1 | . | TGCAGCGTGGGGGGGGTAGGCACTGAAGCTTTCTTT | CSVGGVGTEAFF
many | TRBJ1-5 | TRBV4-1 | TRBD1 | TGCGCCAGCAGCCCGTGGACAGGGAGCCAGCCCCAGCATTTT | CASSPWTGSQPQHF
many | TRBJ2-7 | TRBV5-1 | TRBD2 | TGCGCCAGCCGCGATTCCGGGACTACCTCGGAGGAGCAGTACTTC | CASRDSGTTSEEQYF
few | TRBJ2-2 | TRBV12-3/TRBV12-4 | . | TGTGCCAGCAGTCGCAGGGGATCGAACACCGGGGAGCTGTTTTTT | CASSRRGSNTGELFF
. | TRBJ2-3 | TRBV20-1 | . | TGCAGTGCTAGAGATTCGGTTCCGACAGATACGCAGTATTTT | CSARDSVPTDTQYF
. | TRBJ2-5 | TRBV11-2 | TRBD2 | TGTGCCAGCAGCACCCCGGAGCGGGGGAAAGGGACCCAGTACTTC | CASSTPERGKGTQYF
many | TRBJ2-5 | TRBV6-2/TRBV6-3 | . | TGTGCCAGCAGTTACTCCCCAGGACAAACATCGTACCAAGAGACCCAGTACTTC | CASSYSPGQTSYQETQYF
. | TRBJ1-4 | TRBV7-9 | TRBD1 | TGTGCCAGCTCGTTCAGGGGGGACGAAAAACTGTTTTTT | CASSFRGDEKLFF
. | TRBJ1-2 | TRBV10-3 | . | TGTGCCATCAGTGCCCAGGGCGACTTATTGGCCGGCTACACCTTC | CAISAQGDLLAGYTF
. | TRBJ1-3 | TRBV6-2/TRBV6-3 | . | TGTGCCAGCACTTCCACGGGCGGAACCACCATATATTTT | CASTSTGGTTIYF
. | TRBJ2-3 | TRBV29-1 | . | TGCAGCATCGGGGGTTCCACAGATACGCAGTATTTT | CSIGGSTDTQYF
few | TRBJ2-2 | TRBV5-5 | TRBD2 | TGTGCCAGCAGCATGGGACTAGTAGAGACCGGGGAGCTGTTTTTT | CASSMGLVETGELFF